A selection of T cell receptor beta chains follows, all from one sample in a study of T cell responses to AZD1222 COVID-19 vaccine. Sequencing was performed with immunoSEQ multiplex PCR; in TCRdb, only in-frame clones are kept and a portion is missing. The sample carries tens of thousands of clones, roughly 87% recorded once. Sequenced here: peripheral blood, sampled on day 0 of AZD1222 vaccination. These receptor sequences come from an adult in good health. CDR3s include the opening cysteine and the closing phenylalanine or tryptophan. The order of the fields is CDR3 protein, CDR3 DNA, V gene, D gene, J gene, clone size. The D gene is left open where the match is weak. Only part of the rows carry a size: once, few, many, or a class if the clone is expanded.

CASSPFGGTNNEQFF,TGTGCCAGCAGCCCGTTTGGCGGCACTAACAATGAGCAGTTCTTC,TRBV9,-,TRBJ2-1,many
CASTPFGLITDTQYF,TGCGCCAGCACCCCTTTTGGACTCATCACAGATACGCAGTATTTT,TRBV5-1,-,TRBJ2-3,-
CASRAGANTEAFF,TGTGCCAGCAGGGCCGGGGCGAACACTGAAGCTTTCTTT,TRBV7-2,-,TRBJ1-1,-
CASRRGGPKRKLFF,TGTGCCAGCAGGCGGGGGGGGCCCAAACGGAAACTGTTTTTT,TRBV11-2,-,TRBJ1-4,-
CASSPGSAGELFF,TGTGCCAGCAGCCCAGGGAGCGCCGGGGAGCTGTTTTTT,TRBV11-3,-,TRBJ2-2,-
CASSVDRENEQFF,TGTGCCAGTAGTGTGGACAGGGAGAATGAGCAGTTCTTC,TRBV19,TRBD1,TRBJ2-1,-
CASGLVLANTGELFF,TGTGCTAGTGGTTTGGTACTAGCGAACACCGGGGAGCTGTTTTTT,TRBV12-5,-,TRBJ2-2,-
CASSYSYEYQNNEQFF,TGCGCCAGCAGCTACTCCTACGAGTACCAAAACAATGAGCAGTTCTTC,TRBV5-1,-,TRBJ2-1,-
CASSQEEKWNTEAFF,TGTGCCAGCAGCCAAGAGGAGAAGTGGAACACTGAAGCTTTCTTT,TRBV4-2,-,TRBJ1-1,-
CASKGTGALTEAFF,TGTGCCAGTAAAGGGACAGGGGCTCTCACTGAAGCTTTCTTT,TRBV19,TRBD1,TRBJ1-1,-
CASSQENRANTEAFF,TGCGCCAGCAGCCAAGAAAACAGGGCGAACACTGAAGCTTTCTTT,TRBV4-1,-,TRBJ1-1,-
CASRISGSGNTIYF,TGTGCCAGCAGAATTTCGGGCTCTGGAAACACCATATATTTT,TRBV7-8,-,TRBJ1-3,-
CASSRDRDQPQHF,TGTGCCAGCAGCCGGGACAGAGATCAGCCCCAGCATTTT,TRBV11-2,TRBD1,TRBJ1-5,-
CASRPSGSSYNEQFF,TGTGCCAGCAGACCTAGCGGGAGCTCCTACAATGAGCAGTTCTTC,TRBV6-5,TRBD2,TRBJ2-1,-
CASRTPGPAVQYF,TGTGCCAGCAGAACCCCGGGCCCCGCGGTGCAGTACTTC,TRBV28,-,TRBJ2-7,-
CAWTTTNEKLFF,TGTGCCTGGACAACAACTAATGAAAAACTGTTTTTT,TRBV30,-,TRBJ1-4,-
CASSVGQGSYYEQYF,TGTGCCAGCTCAGTGGGACAGGGGTCGTACTACGAGCAGTACTTC,TRBV18,TRBD1,TRBJ2-7,-
CASSSRDRTHNEQFF,TGTGCCAGCAGCTCCCGGGACAGGACACACAATGAGCAGTTCTTC,TRBV11-2,TRBD1,TRBJ2-1,-
CASSLQAVISGANVLTF,TGCGCCAGCAGCTTGCAAGCAGTGATTTCCGGGGCCAACGTCCTGACTTTC,TRBV5-1,-,TRBJ2-6,once
CASSSYRTGRYGYTF,TGTGCCAGCAGCTCCTACCGGACAGGCCGCTATGGCTACACCTTC,TRBV7-2,TRBD1,TRBJ1-2,-
CASSLDLTGNEQFF,TGTGCCAGCAGCTTAGATCTAACCGGCAATGAGCAGTTCTTC,TRBV7-9,-,TRBJ2-1,-
CASRATGGGAANEKLFF,TGTGCCAGTAGAGCGACAGGGGGCGGTGCGGCTAATGAAAAACTGTTTTTT,TRBV19,TRBD1,TRBJ1-4,-
CASGLITSGNEQFF,TGTGCTAGTGGGTTGATAACTAGCGGAAATGAGCAGTTCTTC,TRBV12-5,TRBD2,TRBJ2-1,-
CASSLKREYEQYF,TGCGCCAGCAGCTTGAAAAGGGAATACGAGCAGTACTTC,TRBV5-1,-,TRBJ2-7,-
CASSIERGAGTDTQYF,TGTGCCAGTAGTATAGAGCGGGGGGCCGGGACAGATACGCAGTATTTT,TRBV19,TRBD2,TRBJ2-3,-
CAQQLDRNSPLHF,TGTGCCCAACAGCTGGACAGAAATTCACCCCTCCACTTT,TRBV30,-,TRBJ1-6,-
CSASLDRVGEQYF,TGCAGTGCTAGTCTCGACAGGGTGGGCGAGCAGTACTTC,TRBV20-1,TRBD1,TRBJ2-7,-
CASSQGQGSSYEQYF,TGTGCCAGCAGCCAAGGACAGGGGTCCTCCTACGAGCAGTACTTC,TRBV3-1/TRBV3-2,TRBD1,TRBJ2-7,-
CASSDSITLDSSYEQYF,TGTGCCAGTAGCGACTCCATTACCTTAGACAGCTCCTACGAGCAGTACTTC,TRBV19,-,TRBJ2-7,few
CASSGIYNEQFF,TGTGCCAGCAGCGGGATCTACAATGAGCAGTTCTTC,TRBV6-2/TRBV6-3,-,TRBJ2-1,-
CASSFVGRDRGGGEAFF,TGTGCCAGCAGCTTCGTAGGGAGAGACAGGGGCGGTGGTGAAGCTTTCTTT,TRBV11-2,TRBD1,TRBJ1-1,-
CASSPTVSYEQYF,TGTGCCAGCAGCCCGACAGTTTCCTACGAGCAGTACTTC,TRBV3-1/TRBV3-2,-,TRBJ2-7,-
CASSFDRNQPQHF,TGCGCCAGCAGCTTCGACAGAAATCAGCCCCAGCATTTT,TRBV5-1,-,TRBJ1-5,-
CASSMEGWGHDYTF,TGTGCCAGTAGTATGGAGGGGTGGGGACACGACTACACCTTC,TRBV19,-,TRBJ1-2,-
CASSPTGGWNTEAFF,TGTGCCAGCAGCCCAACAGGGGGTTGGAACACTGAAGCTTTCTTT,TRBV7-2,TRBD1,TRBJ1-1,-
CASSEGGAGYGYTF,TGTGCCAGCAGCGAAGGGGGGGCGGGCTATGGCTACACCTTC,TRBV3-1/TRBV3-2,-,TRBJ1-2,medium-sized
CASSFGGGNNEQFF,TGTGCCAGCAGCTTTGGAGGGGGGAACAATGAGCAGTTCTTC,TRBV7-2,-,TRBJ2-1,-
CASSIRQGMNTEAFF,TGTGCCAGCAGCATACGACAGGGGATGAACACTGAAGCTTTCTTT,TRBV6-5,TRBD1,TRBJ1-1,-
CASSIGQTAGTEAFF,TGTGCCAGTAGTATAGGACAGACCGCGGGCACTGAAGCTTTCTTT,TRBV19,-,TRBJ1-1,-
CASSVDGGNPEKLFF,TGTGCCAGCAGCGTAGATGGGGGTAACCCTGAAAAACTGTTTTTT,TRBV9,-,TRBJ1-4,-
CASSALWTGGNSPLHF,TGTGCCAGCAGTGCCTTATGGACAGGGGGGAACTCACCCCTCCACTTT,TRBV6-1,TRBD1,TRBJ1-6,-
CASSLSPGLNTEAFF,TGTGCCAGCAGTTTAAGCCCGGGTCTGAACACTGAAGCTTTCTTT,TRBV27,-,TRBJ1-1,-
CASSYLGQRTEAFF,TGTGCCAGCAGTTACTTGGGACAGAGAACTGAAGCTTTCTTT,TRBV6-5,TRBD1,TRBJ1-1,-
CASSVVGGAFGYTF,TGTGCCAGCAGCGTCGTCGGCGGGGCATTTGGCTACACCTTC,TRBV9,-,TRBJ1-2,-
CSARAGGSYGYTF,TGCAGCGCACGGGCAGGGGGCTCCTATGGCTACACCTTC,TRBV29-1,TRBD1,TRBJ1-2,-
CASSLGLNRPEGYTF,TGCGCCAGCAGCTTGGGCCTCAATCGCCCGGAAGGCTACACCTTC,TRBV5-1,-,TRBJ1-2,-
CASTRTGNTEAFF,TGTGCCAGCACTAGGACAGGGAACACTGAAGCTTTCTTT,TRBV6-5,TRBD1,TRBJ1-1,-
CAWSAPTDGNTEAFF,TGTGCCTGGAGTGCCCCGACAGATGGTAACACTGAAGCTTTCTTT,TRBV30,-,TRBJ1-1,-
CASSLAGFGYSYEQYF,TGTGCCAGCAGCTTGGCCGGGTTCGGATACTCCTACGAGCAGTACTTC,TRBV5-6,-,TRBJ2-7,-
CASNSPTGSGANVLTF,TGTGCCAGCAATTCCCCGACAGGGTCTGGGGCCAACGTCCTGACTTTC,TRBV28,TRBD1,TRBJ2-6,once
CSASGRQDGEYF,TGCAGTGCTAGTGGAAGACAGGATGGGGAGTATTTT,TRBV20-1,-,TRBJ2-3,-
CASSFDDGFSGNTIYF,TGTGCCAGCAGCTTTGACGATGGTTTCTCTGGAAACACCATATATTTT,TRBV5-5,-,TRBJ1-3,-
CARSLGYGGYEQYF,TGTGCCAGAAGCTTGGGGTACGGAGGCTACGAGCAGTACTTC,TRBV5-3,-,TRBJ2-7,-